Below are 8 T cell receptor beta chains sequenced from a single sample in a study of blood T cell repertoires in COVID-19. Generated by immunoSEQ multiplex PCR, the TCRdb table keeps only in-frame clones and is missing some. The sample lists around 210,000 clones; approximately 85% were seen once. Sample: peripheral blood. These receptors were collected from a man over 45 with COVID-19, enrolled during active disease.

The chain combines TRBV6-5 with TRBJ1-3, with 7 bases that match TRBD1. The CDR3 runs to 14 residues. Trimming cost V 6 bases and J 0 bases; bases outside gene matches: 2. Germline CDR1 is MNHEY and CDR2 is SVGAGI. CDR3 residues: CASSRDSSGNTIYF. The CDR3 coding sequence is TGTGCCAGCAGCCGGGACAGCTCTGGAAACACCATATATTTT.

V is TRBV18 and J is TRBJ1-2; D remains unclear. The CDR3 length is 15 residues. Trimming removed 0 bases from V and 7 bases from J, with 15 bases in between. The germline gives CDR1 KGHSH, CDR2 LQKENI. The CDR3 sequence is CASSPPAMTLVGYTF. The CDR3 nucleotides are TGTGCCAGCTCACCACCAGCAATGACTCTAGTTGGCTACACCTTC.

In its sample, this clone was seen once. The CDR3 nucleotides are TGTGCCTCCCACAGGGGTGGCTACACCTTC. Translation: CASHRGGYTF. The rearrangement uses TRBV30 and TRBJ1-2; TRBD1 agrees at 7 bases. CDR1 is GTSNPN, CDR2 SVGIG, per germline (reference sequence). V was pared by 7 bases and J by 7 bases, with 3 bases of the junction left unmatched. The CDR3 spans 10 residues.

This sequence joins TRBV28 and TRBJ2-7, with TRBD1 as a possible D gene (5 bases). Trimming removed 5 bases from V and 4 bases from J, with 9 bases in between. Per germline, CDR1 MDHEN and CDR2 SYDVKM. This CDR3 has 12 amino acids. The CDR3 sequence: CASSAGQYEQYF. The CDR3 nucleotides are TGTGCCAGCAGTGCAGGGCAATACGAGCAGTACTTC.

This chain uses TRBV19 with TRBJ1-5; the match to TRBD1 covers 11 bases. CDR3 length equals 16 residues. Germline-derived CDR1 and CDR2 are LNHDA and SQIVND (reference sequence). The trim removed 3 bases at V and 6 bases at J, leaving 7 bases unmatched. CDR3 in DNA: TGTGCCAGTAGTATTCTGGGACAGGGGGGGAGTCAGCCCCAGCATTTT. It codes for CASSILGQGGSQPQHF.

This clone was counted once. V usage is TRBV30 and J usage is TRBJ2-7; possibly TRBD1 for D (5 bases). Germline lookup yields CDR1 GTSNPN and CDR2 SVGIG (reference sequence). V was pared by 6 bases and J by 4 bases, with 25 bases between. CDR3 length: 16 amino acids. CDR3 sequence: CACNPNTGLAHYEQYF. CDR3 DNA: TGTGCCTGTAACCCAAACACAGGTCTTGCACATTACGAGCAGTACTTC.

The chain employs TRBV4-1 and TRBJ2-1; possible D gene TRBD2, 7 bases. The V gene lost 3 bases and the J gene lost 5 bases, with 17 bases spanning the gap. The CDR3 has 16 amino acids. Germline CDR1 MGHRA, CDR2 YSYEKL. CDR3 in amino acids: CASSQDWGGRHNEQFF. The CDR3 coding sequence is TGCGCCAGCAGCCAGGATTGGGGGGGGCGTCACAATGAGCAGTTCTTC.

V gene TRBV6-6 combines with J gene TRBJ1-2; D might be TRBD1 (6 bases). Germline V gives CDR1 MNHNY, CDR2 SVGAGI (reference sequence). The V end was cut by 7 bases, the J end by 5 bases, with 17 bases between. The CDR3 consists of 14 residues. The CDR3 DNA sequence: TGTGCCAGCACCCTAGGGTGGACAGCGTATGGCTACACCTTC. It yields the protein CASTLGWTAYGYTF.